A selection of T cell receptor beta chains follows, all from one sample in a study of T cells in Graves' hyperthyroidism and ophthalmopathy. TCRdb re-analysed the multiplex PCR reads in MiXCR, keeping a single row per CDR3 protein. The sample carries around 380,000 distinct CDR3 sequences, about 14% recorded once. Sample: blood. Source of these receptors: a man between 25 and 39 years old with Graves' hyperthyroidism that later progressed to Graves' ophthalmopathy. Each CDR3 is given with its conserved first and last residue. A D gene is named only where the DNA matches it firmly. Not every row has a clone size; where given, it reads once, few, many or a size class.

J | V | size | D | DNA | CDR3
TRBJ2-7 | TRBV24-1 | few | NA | TGTGCCACCAGTGATTTCTCCGGGGCCGAGCAGTACTTC | CATSDFSGAEQYF
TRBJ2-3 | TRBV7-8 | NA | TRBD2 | TGTGCCAGCAGCTTAGTACTCACAGGACTAGCTACAGATACGCAGTATTTT | CASSLVLTGLATDTQYF
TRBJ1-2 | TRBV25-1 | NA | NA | TGTGCCAGCAGTGAATTGGACATCCTGAGGGGCTACACCTTC | CASSELDILRGYTF
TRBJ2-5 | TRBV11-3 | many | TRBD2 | TGTGCCAGCAGCTTCGATAGCGGGGGGGAGTGGGAGACCCAGTACTTC | CASSFDSGGEWETQYF
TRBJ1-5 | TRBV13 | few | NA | TGTGCCAGCAGCCCGAAAGACAGGACTTATAGCAATCAGCCCCAGCATTTT | CASSPKDRTYSNQPQHF
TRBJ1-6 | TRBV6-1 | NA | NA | TGTGCCAGCAGTGACACGACACAATTGGGTCGGCTTCACTTT | CASSDTTQLGRLHF
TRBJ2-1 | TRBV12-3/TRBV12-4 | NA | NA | TGTGCCGGCGCATTCAGTACCTGGGATGAGCAGTTCTTC | CAGAFSTWDEQFF
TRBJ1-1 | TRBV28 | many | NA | TGTGCCAGCAGTTTATGGGGGGTGGTCACTGAAGCTTTCTTT | CASSLWGVVTEAFF
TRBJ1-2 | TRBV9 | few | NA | TGTGCCAGCTCCAATGGGCTGGGGTATGGCTACACCTTC | CASSNGLGYGYTF
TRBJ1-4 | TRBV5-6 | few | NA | TGTGCCAGCAGCTTGATTCTTACCCAGGAAAAACTGTTTTTT | CASSLILTQEKLFF
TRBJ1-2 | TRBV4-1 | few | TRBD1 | TGCGCCAGCAGCCCAAACAGGGGGCTGGACTATGGCTACACCTTC | CASSPNRGLDYGYTF
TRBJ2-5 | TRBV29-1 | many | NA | TGCAGCGTTGATGAACAGAAGCAAGAGACCCAGTACTTC | CSVDEQKQETQYF
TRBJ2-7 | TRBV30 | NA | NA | TGTGCCTGGAACAGAGTCAACTACGAGCAGTACTTC | CAWNRVNYEQYF
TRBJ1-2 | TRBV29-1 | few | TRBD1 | TGCAGCGGGCGGGACAGTGCTAACTATGGCTACACCTTC | CSGRDSANYGYTF
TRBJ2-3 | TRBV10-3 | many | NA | TGTGCCATCAGGGGCCACGAGCTCCGCACAGATACGCAGTATTTT | CAIRGHELRTDTQYF
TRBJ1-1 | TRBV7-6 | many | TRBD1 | TGTGCCAGCAGCTCTGTGACAGGGCGGAACACTGAAGCTTTCTTT | CASSSVTGRNTEAFF
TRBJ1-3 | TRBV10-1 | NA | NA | TGCGCCAGCAGTGAGTCGCTATGGGGAAACACCATATATTTT | CASSESLWGNTIYF
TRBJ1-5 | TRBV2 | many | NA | TGTGCCAGCACCGGGACTGCCCCCGGTCAGCCCCAGCATTTT | CASTGTAPGQPQHF
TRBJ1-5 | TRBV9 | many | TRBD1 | TGTGCCAGCAGCGTAGTGGGGAACAGGGGTCAGCCCCAGCATTTT | CASSVVGNRGQPQHF
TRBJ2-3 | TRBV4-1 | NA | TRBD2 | TGCGCCAGCAGCCTCAGACTAGCGGGGGATCTCCCAGATACGCAGTATTTT | CASSLRLAGDLPDTQYF
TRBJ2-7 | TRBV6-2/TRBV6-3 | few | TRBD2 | TGTGCCAGCAGTCGACTAGCGGGGGCAGCCTACGAGCAGTACTTC | CASSRLAGAAYEQYF
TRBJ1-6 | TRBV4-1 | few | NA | TGCGCCAGCAGCCAAGTTGGTTCACCCCTCCACTTT | CASSQVGSPLHF
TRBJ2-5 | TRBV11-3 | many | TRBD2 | TGTGCCAGCAGCTTAGGACTAGCGGAGCAAGAGACCCAGTACTTC | CASSLGLAEQETQYF
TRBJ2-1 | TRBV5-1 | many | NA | TGCGCCAGCAGCTTGGTGTGGGGGTTCACTGAGCAGTTCTTC | CASSLVWGFTEQFF